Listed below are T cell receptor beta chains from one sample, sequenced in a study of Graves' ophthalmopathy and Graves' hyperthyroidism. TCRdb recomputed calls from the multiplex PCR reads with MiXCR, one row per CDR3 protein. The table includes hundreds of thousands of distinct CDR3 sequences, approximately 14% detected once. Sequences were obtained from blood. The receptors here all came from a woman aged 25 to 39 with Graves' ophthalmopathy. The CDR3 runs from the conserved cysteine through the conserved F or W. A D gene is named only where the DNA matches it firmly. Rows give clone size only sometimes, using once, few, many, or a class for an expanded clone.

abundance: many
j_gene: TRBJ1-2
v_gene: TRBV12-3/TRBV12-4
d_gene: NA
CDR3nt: TGTGCCAGCAGGCGGGACCGCAGACTCGCGGAAGACTATGGCTACACCTTC
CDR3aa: CASRRDRRLAEDYGYTF

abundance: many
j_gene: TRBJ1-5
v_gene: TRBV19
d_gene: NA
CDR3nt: TGTGCCAGTAGCACTCAAGGGTCCCGTAGCAATCAGCCCCAGCATTTT
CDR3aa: CASSTQGSRSNQPQHF

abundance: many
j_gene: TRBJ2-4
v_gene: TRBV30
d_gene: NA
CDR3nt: TGTGCCTGGGCTCAGGGGGGCGTCAACATTCAGTACTTC
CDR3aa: CAWAQGGVNIQYF

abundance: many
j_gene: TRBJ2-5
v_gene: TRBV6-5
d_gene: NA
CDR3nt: TGTGCCAGCAGTCGCGGGACGGAGGAAGAGACCCAGTACTTC
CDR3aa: CASSRGTEEETQYF

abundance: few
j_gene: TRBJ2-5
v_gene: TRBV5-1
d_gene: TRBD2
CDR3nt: TGCGCCAGCAGCCACGGGACTCAGCCCGCGGGAGAGACCCTGTACTTC
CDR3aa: CASSHGTQPAGETLYF

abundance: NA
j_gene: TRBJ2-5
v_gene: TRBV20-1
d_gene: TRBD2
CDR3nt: TGCAGTGCTGTGAGGGAGGGTTCGGGAGAGACCCAGTACTTC
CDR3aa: CSAVREGSGETQYF

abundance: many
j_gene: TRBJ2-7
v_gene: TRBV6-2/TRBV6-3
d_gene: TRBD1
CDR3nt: TGTGCCAGCAGTTACTCCAGCGTCCCGGGACAGTCCCGATACTACGAGCAGTACTTC
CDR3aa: CASSYSSVPGQSRYYEQYF

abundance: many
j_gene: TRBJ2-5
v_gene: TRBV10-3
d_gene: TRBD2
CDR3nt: TGTGCCATCAGTGATAGCGGGAGGATCGGAGAGACCCAGTACTTC
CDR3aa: CAISDSGRIGETQYF

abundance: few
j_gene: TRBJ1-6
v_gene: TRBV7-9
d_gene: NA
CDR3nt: TGTGCCAGCAGCCCCCCGACAGGTGGTTCACCCCTCCACTTT
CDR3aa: CASSPPTGGSPLHF

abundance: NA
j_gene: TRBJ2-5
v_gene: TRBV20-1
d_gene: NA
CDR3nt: TGCAGTGCTAGGCTGACGGGGTTGGAGACCCAGTACTTC
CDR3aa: CSARLTGLETQYF

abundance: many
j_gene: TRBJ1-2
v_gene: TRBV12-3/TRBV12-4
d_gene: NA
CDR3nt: TGTGCCAGCAGTCTGGACAGCAGCTATGGCTACACCTTC
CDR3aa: CASSLDSSYGYTF

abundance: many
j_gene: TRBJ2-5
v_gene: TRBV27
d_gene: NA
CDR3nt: TGTGCCAGCAGTTTATTAGTCCGGGGGGAGACCCAGTACTTC
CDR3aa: CASSLLVRGETQYF

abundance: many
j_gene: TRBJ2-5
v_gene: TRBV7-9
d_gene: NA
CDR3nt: TGTGCCAGCAGCCCACAGGCCCTCCAAGAGACCCAGTACTTC
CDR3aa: CASSPQALQETQYF

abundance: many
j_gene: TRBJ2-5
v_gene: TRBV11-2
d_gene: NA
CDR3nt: TGTGCCAGCGGCGGCTTACAAGAGACCCAGTACTTC
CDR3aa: CASGGLQETQYF

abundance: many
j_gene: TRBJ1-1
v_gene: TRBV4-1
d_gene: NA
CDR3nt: TGCGCCAGCAGCCAAACAGCGAACACTGAAGCTTTCTTT
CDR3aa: CASSQTANTEAFF

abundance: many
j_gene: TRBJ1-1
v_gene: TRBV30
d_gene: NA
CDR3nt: TGTGCCTGGCGCCCCGAGGAAACTGAAGCTTTCTTT
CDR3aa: CAWRPEETEAFF

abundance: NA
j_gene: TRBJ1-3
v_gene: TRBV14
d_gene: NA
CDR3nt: TGTGCCAGCAGCCCCTTGGGGCCCGGAAACACCATATATTTT
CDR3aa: CASSPLGPGNTIYF

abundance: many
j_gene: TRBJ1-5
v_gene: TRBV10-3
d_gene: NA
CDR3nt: TGTGCCATCAGTGGAGGGGAGAGCAATCAGCCCCAGCATTTT
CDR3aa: CAISGGESNQPQHF

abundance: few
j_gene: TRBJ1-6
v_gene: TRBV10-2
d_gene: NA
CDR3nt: TGCGCCAGCAGTGAGAACCAAGATTTCATCTCCTATAATTCACCCCTCCACTTT
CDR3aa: CASSENQDFISYNSPLHF

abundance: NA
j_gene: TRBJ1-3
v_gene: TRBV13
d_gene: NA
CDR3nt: TGTGCCAGCAGCTCACGACGAAAGTCCTCTGGAAACACCATATATTTT
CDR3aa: CASSSRRKSSGNTIYF

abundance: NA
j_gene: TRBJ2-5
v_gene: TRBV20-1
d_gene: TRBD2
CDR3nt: TGCAGTGCTAGAGATCTATTAGCGGGGGGCTATTTCCAAGAGACCCAGTACTTC
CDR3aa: CSARDLLAGGYFQETQYF

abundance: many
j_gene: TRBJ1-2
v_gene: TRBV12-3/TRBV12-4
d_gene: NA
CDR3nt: TGTGCCAGCAGTTGGATTGGGCAGATCTATGGCTACACCTTC
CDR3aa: CASSWIGQIYGYTF

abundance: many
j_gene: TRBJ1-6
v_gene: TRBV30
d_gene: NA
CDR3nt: TGTGCCTGGAAGGGACCGAGCTCCTATAATTCACCCCTCCACTTT
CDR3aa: CAWKGPSSYNSPLHF

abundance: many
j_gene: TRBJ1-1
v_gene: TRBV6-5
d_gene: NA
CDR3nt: TGTGCCAGCAGTTACTCAGGGTCGGACCGTATGAACACTGAAGCTTTCTTT
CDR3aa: CASSYSGSDRMNTEAFF

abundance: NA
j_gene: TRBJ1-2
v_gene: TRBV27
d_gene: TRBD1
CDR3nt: TGTGCCAGCAGTTACTACAGCCGGGACAGGGAAGCTGGCGGCTACACCTTC
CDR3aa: CASSYYSRDREAGGYTF

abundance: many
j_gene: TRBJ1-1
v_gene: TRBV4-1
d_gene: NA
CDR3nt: TGCGCCAGCAGCCAGGGGAAGGGAGGAGCTTTCTTT
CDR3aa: CASSQGKGGAFF

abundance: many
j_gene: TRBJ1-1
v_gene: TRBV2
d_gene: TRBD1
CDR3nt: TGTGCCAGCAGCAGACAGGGTTGGAACACTGAAGCTTTCTTT
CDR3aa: CASSRQGWNTEAFF

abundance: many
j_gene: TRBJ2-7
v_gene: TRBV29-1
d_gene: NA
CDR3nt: TGCAGCGCGTATACAGGCTACGAGCAGTACTTC
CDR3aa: CSAYTGYEQYF

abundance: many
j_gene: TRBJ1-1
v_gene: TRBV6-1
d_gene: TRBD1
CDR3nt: TGTGCCAGCATAGGTTGGACAGGCCAGAACACTGAAGCTTCCTTT
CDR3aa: CASIGWTGQNTEASF

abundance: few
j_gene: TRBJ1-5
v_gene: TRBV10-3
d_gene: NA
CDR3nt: TGTGCCACCCAGACGGACAGTTATAGCAATCAGCCCCAGCATTTT
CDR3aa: CATQTDSYSNQPQHF

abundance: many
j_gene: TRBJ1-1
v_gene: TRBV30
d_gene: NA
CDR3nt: TGTGCCTGGAATCATGGGGGCAGGCGGTGGGACACTGAAGCTTTCTTT
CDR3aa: CAWNHGGRRWDTEAFF

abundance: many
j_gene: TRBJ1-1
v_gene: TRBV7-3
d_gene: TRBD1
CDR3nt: TGTGCCAGCAGCACGACAGGGGTGGTCGTCACTGAAGCTTTCTTT
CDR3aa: CASSTTGVVVTEAFF

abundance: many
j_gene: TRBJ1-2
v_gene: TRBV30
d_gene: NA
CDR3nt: TGTGCCTGGAGGCATACTAACTATGGCTACACCTTC
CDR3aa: CAWRHTNYGYTF

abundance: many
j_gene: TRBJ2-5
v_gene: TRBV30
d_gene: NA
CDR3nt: TGTGCCTGGAGCAAAGGGGCAGGGGCGGAGACCCAGTACTTC
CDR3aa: CAWSKGAGAETQYF

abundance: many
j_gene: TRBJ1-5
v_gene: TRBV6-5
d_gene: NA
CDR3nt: TGTGCCAGCAGTTACCGGGGCACTCAGCCCCAGCATTTT
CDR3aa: CASSYRGTQPQHF

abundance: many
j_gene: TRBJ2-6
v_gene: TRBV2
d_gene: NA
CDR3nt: TGTGCCAGCAGTCTTAGCGCATACCCCTCTGGGGCCAACGTCCTGACTTTC
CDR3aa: CASSLSAYPSGANVLTF

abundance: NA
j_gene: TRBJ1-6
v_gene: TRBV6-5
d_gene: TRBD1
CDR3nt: TGTGCCAGCAGTTCCGGGACAGGAACCCTTCCACCCCTCCACTTT
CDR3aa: CASSSGTGTLPPLHF

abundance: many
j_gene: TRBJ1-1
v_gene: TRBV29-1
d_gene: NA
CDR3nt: TGCAGCGTTGAACCGGGGCTCGCTGAAGCTTTCTTT
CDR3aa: CSVEPGLAEAFF

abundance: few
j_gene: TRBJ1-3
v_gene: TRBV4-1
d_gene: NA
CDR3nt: TGCGCCAGCAGCCCCCGTGGGCGACAGAGCTCTGGAAACACCATATATTTT
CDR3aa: CASSPRGRQSSGNTIYF

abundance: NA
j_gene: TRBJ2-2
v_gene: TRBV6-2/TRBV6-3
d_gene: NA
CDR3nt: TGTGCCAGCAGTTACGTTATGGACGGGGAGCTGTTTTTT
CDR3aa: CASSYVMDGELFF

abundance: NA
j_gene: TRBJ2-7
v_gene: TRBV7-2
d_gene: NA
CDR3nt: TGTGCCAGCAGCACCCCAGGCCTCCAAGCCTACGAGCAGTACTTC
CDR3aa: CASSTPGLQAYEQYF

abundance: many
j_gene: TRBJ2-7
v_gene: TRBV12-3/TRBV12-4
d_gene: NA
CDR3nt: TGTGCCAGCAGCCCAAGTGAGGTGGGGTTCCCCTACGAGCAGTACTTC
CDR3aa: CASSPSEVGFPYEQYF

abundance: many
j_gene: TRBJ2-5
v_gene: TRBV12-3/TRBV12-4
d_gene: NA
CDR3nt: TGTGCCAGCAGCACCCAGGAAGAAGCAGAGACCCAGTACTTC
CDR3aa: CASSTQEEAETQYF

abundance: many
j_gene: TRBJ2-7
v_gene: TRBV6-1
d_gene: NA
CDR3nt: TGTGCCAGCAGTGAAGCGGGGGAGTCCTACGAGCAGTACTTC
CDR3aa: CASSEAGESYEQYF

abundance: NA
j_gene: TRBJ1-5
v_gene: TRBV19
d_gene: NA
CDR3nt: TGTGCCAGTAGTCCCCGGAAGTCGCTAGGGCCCCAGCATTTT
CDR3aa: CASSPRKSLGPQHF

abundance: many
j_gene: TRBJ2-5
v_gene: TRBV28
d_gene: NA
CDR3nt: TGTGTGATAGGAACACAAGAGACCCAGTACTTC
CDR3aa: CVIGTQETQYF

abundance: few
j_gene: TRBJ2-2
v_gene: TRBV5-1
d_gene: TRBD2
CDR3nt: TGCGCCAGCAGCGCCGCTGGACTAGCGGGTGACACCGGGGAGCTGTTTTTT
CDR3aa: CASSAAGLAGDTGELFF

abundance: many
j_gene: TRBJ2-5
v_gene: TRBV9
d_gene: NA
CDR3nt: TGTGCCAGCAGCGTAGCTTATCGCGGAGAGACCCAGTACTTC
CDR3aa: CASSVAYRGETQYF

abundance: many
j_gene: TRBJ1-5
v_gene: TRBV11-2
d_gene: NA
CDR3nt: TGTGCCAGCAGCCCCCGAGTTGAGGAGGGGCGGGAGCCCCAGCATTTT
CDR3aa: CASSPRVEEGREPQHF

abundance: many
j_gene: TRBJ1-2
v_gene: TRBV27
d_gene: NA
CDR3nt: TGTGCCAGCAGTTTGGTGTACAGGTCGGATGGCTACACCTTC
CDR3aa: CASSLVYRSDGYTF

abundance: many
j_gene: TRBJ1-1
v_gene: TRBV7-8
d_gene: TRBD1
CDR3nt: TGTGCCAGCAGTTCGAGGGGGGGACAGGGGGCGCAGGGGAACACTGAAGCTTTCTTT
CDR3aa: CASSSRGGQGAQGNTEAFF

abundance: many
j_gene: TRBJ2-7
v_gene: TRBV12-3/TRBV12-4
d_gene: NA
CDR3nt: TGTGCCAGCAGTTTTACGACTGGGCCCTACGAGCAGTACTTC
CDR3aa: CASSFTTGPYEQYF

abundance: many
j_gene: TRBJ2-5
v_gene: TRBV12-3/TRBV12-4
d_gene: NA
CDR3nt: TGTGCCAGCAGTTTAGCGCTAGAGAAACAAGAGACCCAGTACTTC
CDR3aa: CASSLALEKQETQYF

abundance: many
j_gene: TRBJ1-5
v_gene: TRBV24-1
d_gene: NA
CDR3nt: TGTGCCACCAGTGGGGGGGGGCGTCAGCCCCAGCATTTT
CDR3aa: CATSGGGRQPQHF

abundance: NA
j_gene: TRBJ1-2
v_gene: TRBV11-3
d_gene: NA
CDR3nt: TGTGCCAGCAGCTTAGTCCCAGTACAGGGCTATGGCTACACCTTC
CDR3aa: CASSLVPVQGYGYTF

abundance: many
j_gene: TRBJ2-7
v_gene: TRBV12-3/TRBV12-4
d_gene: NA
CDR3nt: TGTGCCAGCAGTCAGGGTAGCGGTGGTGAGCAGTACTTC
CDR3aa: CASSQGSGGEQYF

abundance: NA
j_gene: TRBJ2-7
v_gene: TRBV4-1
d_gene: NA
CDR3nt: TGCGCCAGCAGCCCTAAAAGGGGATACGAGCAGTGCTTC
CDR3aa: CASSPKRGYEQCF